These 20 T cell receptor beta chains share one sample of origin, sequenced in a study of post-analysis software for immune sequencing data. Study-wide points: Among roughly 5 TRBV segments more frequent in patients than controls were TRBV5-6, TRBV5-1 and TRBV20-1.

These receptors are not linked to any known antigen. Incorporated into the TCR beta cDNA libraries were unique molecular identifiers, which served to reduce PCR and sequencing biases. TCRdb re-derived calls from the PCR reads in MiXCR, one entry per CDR3 protein. Counted here are about 680,000 distinct CDR3 sequences, approximately 60% occurring once; the ten biggest clones make up about 10%. Sequenced sample: blood. The receptors come from a girl aged 2 to 9 with multiple sclerosis.

The chain has TRBV6-5 and TRBJ1-1; the D gene is possibly TRBD1 (5 bases). V gave up 2 bases and J gave up 1 base, with 11 bases separating them. The CDR3 runs to 15 residues. The V gene's germline CDR1 is MNHEY and CDR2 SVGAGI. The CDR3: CASSYRFGGNTEAFF. DNA of the CDR3: TGTGCCAGCAGTTACCGCTTTGGGGGGAACACTGAAGCTTTCTTT.

V usage is TRBV3-1 and J usage is TRBJ1-4; D unclear. Trimming took off 4 bases at V and 7 bases at J, with 13 bases between the two ends. The V gene's germline CDR1 is LGHDT and CDR2 YNNKEL (reference sequence). The CDR3 consists of 14 residues. The CDR3 nucleotides read TGTGCCAGCAGCCCGGCTGGTGGGAGTGAAAAACTGTTTTTT. This sequence encodes CASSPAGGSEKLFF.

The chain combines TRBV6-4 with TRBJ2-4; 11 bases line up with TRBD2. The closer fit of TRBJ2-7 to the DNA end suggests the J call may be wrong. Germline values: CDR1 MRHNA, CDR2 SNTAGT. This CDR3 comprises 14 residues. DNA of the CDR3: TGTGCCAGCAGTGGACTAGCGGGAAGAGACGAGCAGTACTTC. Translated: CASSGLAGRDEQYF.

This chain uses TRBV29-1 with TRBJ2-7; TRBD2 is a possible D gene (5 bases). V gave up 4 bases and J gave up 4 bases, with 17 bases separating them. CDR1 is SQVTM and CDR2 is ANQGSEA in the germline V gene. The CDR3 runs 14 residues. The CDR3 is CSVGLGRLVYEQYF. The CDR3 bases are TGCAGCGTTGGGCTTGGGAGATTAGTTTACGAGCAGTACTTC.

This clonotype was seen a handful of times. This chain connects TRBV5-1 to TRBJ2-1; TRBD1 matches 7 bases. V was pared by 0 bases and J by 12 bases, with 6 bases of the junction left unmatched. The CDR3 sequence is 13 residues long. Per the germline V gene, CDR1 is SGHRS and CDR2 is YFSETQ. For the CDR3, the DNA is TGCGCCAGCAGCTTGGAGGGGGCGTATGGGCAGTTCTTC. This encodes CASSLEGAYGQFF.

This clonotype was picked up a small number of times. This rearrangement joins TRBV7-3 to TRBJ2-7; weak D call: TRBD2 (6 bases). The V gene lost 3 bases and the J gene lost 3 bases, with 15 bases spanning the gap. The length of the CDR3 is 15 residues. CDR1 and CDR2 from the germline V gene are SGHTA and FQGTGA. Here the CDR3 reads CASSFAPGLNYEQYF. The CDR3 DNA is TGTGCCAGCAGCTTCGCCCCGGGACTGAACTACGAGCAGTACTTC.

The V call is TRBV29-1, the J call TRBJ1-1, with TRBD1 identical over 8 bases. Germline trimming cut 4 bases from V and 2 bases from J; bases unmatched to any gene: 12. CDR1 is SQVTM and CDR2 is ANQGSEA in the germline V gene. The CDR3 is 16 residues long. This CDR3 is CSVVGSDRDVNTEAFF. DNA for the CDR3: TGCAGCGTTGTGGGGTCGGACAGGGACGTAAACACTGAAGCTTTCTTT.

This clonotype was observed a handful of times. The J gene is TRBJ1-1, the V gene TRBV5-6, with D perhaps matching TRBD1 (5 bases). V lost 0 bases, J lost 5 bases, and 8 bases lay in between. Germline V CDR1 and CDR2: SGHDT, YYEEEE. The CDR3 contains 13 residues. CDR3 residues: CASSLGGRTEAFF. The CDR3 DNA sequence: TGTGCCAGCAGCTTGGGGGGGAGGACTGAAGCTTTCTTT.

In the case of this clonotype: This may come from a read error, since a much larger clone is one base off. The V and J genes are TRBV6-4 and TRBJ2-3; a weak D match, TRBD1 (6 bases). Trimming took off 3 bases at V and 2 bases at J, with 6 bases between the two ends. The CDR3 sequence is 13 residues long. Germline V CDR1 and CDR2: MRHNA, SNTAGT. This chain's CDR3 is CASSEGATDTQYF. CDR3 DNA: TGTGCCAGCAGTGAGGGGGCCACAGATACGCAGTATTTT.

CDR3 sequence (DNA): TGTGCCAGCAGTTTCCTAGCGGGAGCGTCCCGGGAGACCCAGTACTTC. Protein sequence: CASSFLAGASRETQYF. The chain uses TRBV12-3 or TRBV12-4 and TRBJ2-5; 10 nucleotides align to TRBD2. This CDR3 region has 16 residues. The V and J ends lost 3 bases and 5 bases, in that order; junction bases with no gene match: 9.

CDR3 nucleotide sequence: TGCGCCAGCAGTGAGTCGGGACTAGCGGGAGAAACCGGGGAGCTGTTTTTT. It codes for CASSESGLAGETGELFF. V and J are TRBV10-1 and TRBJ2-2, with 14 bases identical to TRBD2. Germline CDR1 is WNHNN and CDR2 is SYGVQD (reference sequence). J was trimmed by 5 bases and V by 0 bases; bases with no gene match: 2. The CDR3 covers 17 residues.

The genes are TRBV5-1 and TRBJ1-4, with 7 bases aligning to TRBD1. This CDR3 has 16 amino acids. The germline V gene encodes CDR1 SGHRS and CDR2 YFSETQ. J was trimmed by 0 bases and V by 4 bases; bases with no gene match: 6. CDR3 coding DNA: TGCGCCAGCAGCCCTACAGGGGATTCAACTAATGAAAAACTGTTTTTT. This codes for CASSPTGDSTNEKLFF.

V gene TRBV6-2 or TRBV6-3 combines with J gene TRBJ2-1; no reliable D call. Germline values: CDR1 MNHEY, CDR2 SVGEGT. V shed 7 bases and J shed 0 bases, with 7 bases lying between them. The CDR3 extends over 13 amino acids. CDR3 protein: CASTLSSYNEQFF. CDR3 bases: TGTGCCAGCACCTTGAGCTCCTACAATGAGCAGTTCTTC.

The DNA for the CDR3 is TGTGCCAGCAGCCAATTTACGGCTAGGGATCGGTCTACGCAGTATTTT. Its protein product is CASSQFTARDRSTQYF. The V call is TRBV3-1, the J call TRBJ2-3; D uncertain. Germline V lookup: CDR1 LGHDT, CDR2 YNNKEL (reference sequence). This CDR3 has 16 amino acids. The V end was cut by 2 bases, the J end by 8 bases, with 20 bases between.

This clonotype was seen more than once but under ten times. J is TRBJ2-7 and V is TRBV7-9; TRBD2 matches 8 bases. Germline V gene lookup returns CDR1 SEHNR and CDR2 FQNEAQ (reference sequence). CDR3 length: 15 residues. Trimming at V came to 3 bases and at J to 2 bases, leaving 6 bases not matched to a gene. The CDR3 reads CASSLRAGEPYEQYF. CDR3 DNA sequence: TGTGCCAGCAGCTTGCGAGCGGGAGAACCCTACGAGCAGTACTTC.

Of note for this clonotype: Mismatch with germline at one junction end may stem from a read error. V gene TRBV27 combines with J gene TRBJ1-1, with D unresolved. There are 13 residues in the CDR3. Germline V lookup: CDR1 MNHEY, CDR2 SMNVEV (reference sequence). The CDR3 loop is CANSWQANTEAFF. The CDR3 DNA reads TGTGCCAACAGTTGGCAGGCGAACACTGAAGCTTTCTTT.

The V call is TRBV7-9, the J call TRBJ2-5; weak D call: TRBD1 (5 bases). Germline V lookup: CDR1 SEHNR, CDR2 FQNEAQ (reference sequence). V gave up 6 bases and J gave up 4 bases, with 15 bases separating them. This CDR3 contains 14 residues. CDR3 DNA: TGTGCCAGCAGGACAGAGAGGTCCCCAGAGACCCAGTACTTC. This translates into CASRTERSPETQYF. The full variable domain, its missing parts supplied by reference TRBV7-9 and TRBJ2-5, is DTGVSQNPRHKITKRGQNVTFRCDPISEHNRLYWYRQTLGQGPEFLTYFQNEAQLEKSRLLSDRFSAERPKGSFSTLEIQRTEQGDSAMYLCASRTERSPETQYFGPGTRLLVL.

This chain joins TRBV12-3 or TRBV12-4 and TRBJ2-5; 9 nucleotides match TRBD1. The better agreement between TRBJ2-7 and the DNA end casts doubt on the J call. This CDR3 region has 15 residues. The CDR3 here is CASRDGTGRFDEQYF. As DNA, the CDR3 is TGTGCCAGCAGGGACGGGACAGGGAGGTTTGACGAGCAGTACTTC.

The chain recombines TRBV12-3 or TRBV12-4 with TRBJ2-1; TRBD2 matches at 7 bases. V shed 3 bases and J 8 bases; nucleotides not matched to a gene: 7. This CDR3 is built from 14 residues. The CDR3 loop is CASSFLTSPDEQFF. The CDR3 nucleotides read TGTGCCAGCAGTTTTCTGACTAGCCCGGATGAGCAGTTCTTC.

This rearrangement joins TRBV3-1 to TRBJ2-7; D is possibly TRBD2 (6 bases). The assigned J gene may be wrong: the sequence end matches TRBJ2-5 better. The CDR3 spans 13 residues. CDR1 and CDR2 from the germline V gene are LGHDT and YNNKEL (reference sequence). The CDR3 bases are TGTGCCAGCAGCCGTAGCGGATTCGGGACCCAGTACTTC. As protein: CASSRSGFGTQYF.